Shown below are 30 T cell receptor beta chains from a single sample sequenced in a study of T cell responses to AZD1222 COVID-19 vaccine listed by TCRdb under 2021. The sample's time point label is to be understood as: about 28 days (+/-7) after the second vaccine dose. The sample's treatment or condition label is to be understood as: meningococcal conjugate vaccine given as trial control. The method was the immunoSEQ multiplex PCR assay. TCRdb took over this immuneACCESS table, retaining in-frame rearrangements with V and J assigned. Such tables are incomplete; in checked studies, under half of the missing clones stem from an unresolved V gene, and the remainder is unexplained. For this sample there are 180,000 or so clones; 90% appear just once. The top ten constitute roughly 4% of the sample. Sequencing used peripheral blood, obtained 28 days after the second dose of the MenACWY control vaccine. The receptor source for this set is an adult who received the MenACWY meningococcal vaccine as a control.

The chain employs TRBV5-1 and TRBJ1-1; D remains ambiguous. The CDR3 has 18 amino acids. Trimming pared 1 base from V and 3 bases from J, leaving 22 bases between. Per the germline V gene, CDR1 is SGHRS and CDR2 is YFSETQ. CDR3 DNA: TGCGCCAGCAGCTTGAAGGTTTCGAAGAACAGCGCCTACACTGAAGCTTTCTTT. It yields the protein CASSLKVSKNSAYTEAFF.

This sequence joins TRBV6-5 and TRBJ1-2; D is ambiguous. The CDR3 is made up of 15 amino acids. Trimming took off 6 bases at V and 3 bases at J, with 17 bases between the two ends. Germline V gene lookup returns CDR1 MNHEY and CDR2 SVGAGI. The CDR3 sequence: CASRPGPSRDYGYTF. The CDR3 bases are TGTGCCAGCAGACCCGGACCCTCTAGGGACTATGGCTACACCTTC.

This chain connects TRBV28 to TRBJ1-3; D uncertain. The CDR3 covers 15 residues. Trimming shortened V by 3 bases and J by 0 bases, and 9 bases separated the two germline ends. The germline CDR1 and CDR2 sequences are MDHEN and SYDVKM. In nucleotides, the CDR3 is TGTGCCAGCAGTTTGTCCCCAGGCTCTGGAAACACCATATATTTT. It codes for CASSLSPGSGNTIYF.

V and J are TRBV4-1 and TRBJ1-4; perhaps TRBD1 as D (5 bases). V lost 3 bases and J 8 bases, leaving 10 bases between the germline ends. The CDR3 extends over 13 amino acids. Germline V gives CDR1 MGHRA, CDR2 YSYEKL. This chain's CDR3 is CASSQGPREKLFF. The DNA of the CDR3 is TGCGCCAGCAGCCAGGGGCCACGCGAAAAACTGTTTTTT.

The chain combines TRBV25-1 with TRBJ1-2; 9 nucleotides align to TRBD1. V trimming: 5 bases; J trimming: 2 bases; junction bases outside the gene matches: 3. The CDR3 contains 14 residues. The germline CDR1 and CDR2 sequences are MGHDK and SYGVNS. In DNA, the CDR3 is TGTGCCAGCAGTCCGGGACAGGGAAACTATGGCTACACCTTC. Residues: CASSPGQGNYGYTF.

The chain links TRBV24-1 to TRBJ2-2; 8 bases align to TRBD1. The CDR3 spans 13 residues. The trim removed 11 bases at V and 3 bases at J, leaving 4 bases unmatched. CDR1 KGHDR and CDR2 SFDVKD come from the germline V gene. CDR3 protein: CASTGGYTGELFF. CDR3 sequence (DNA): TGTGCCAGCACAGGGGGATACACCGGGGAGCTGTTTTTT.

The chain employs TRBV6-2 or TRBV6-3 and TRBJ1-1; D gene uncertain. The CDR3 is 13 amino acids. Germline CDR1 reads MNHEY; CDR2 reads SVGEGT. Trimming stripped 6 bases from V and 3 bases from J, with 11 bases between. The CDR3: CASSDFWDTEAFF. The CDR3 nucleotides are TGTGCCAGCAGCGATTTCTGGGACACTGAAGCTTTCTTT.

This chain joins TRBV24-1 and TRBJ2-5; D is unresolved. Deletions cut 3 bases from V and 2 bases from J, with 15 bases between. The CDR3 runs to 16 residues. Germline V gene data show CDR1 as KGHDR and CDR2 as SFDVKD. The CDR3 DNA is TGTGCCACCAGTGATATACCGGAGTTAGGGCAAGAGACCCAGTACTTC. Its translation is CATSDIPELGQETQYF.

This clone was seen just once. The V and J genes are TRBV5-1 and TRBJ1-1, with a tentative D call TRBD1 (6 bases). From germline, CDR1 is SGHRS and CDR2 YFSETQ. Trimming removed 4 bases at V and 4 bases at J, with 14 bases between. The CDR3 extends over 14 amino acids. The DNA of the CDR3 is TGCGCCAGCAGCGTACAGGGCGGTGGCACTGAAGCTTTCTTT. It encodes CASSVQGGGTEAFF.

The chain links TRBV6-2 or TRBV6-3 to TRBJ2-7; 8 bases fit TRBD2. Germline V CDR1 and CDR2: MNHEY, SVGEGT. V was clipped by 5 bases and J by 3 bases; unmatched bases: 3. The CDR3 covers 13 residues. CDR3 loop: CASSIGTSYEQYF. The DNA of the CDR3 is TGTGCCAGCAGTATCGGGACTAGCTACGAGCAGTACTTC.

This chain uses TRBV28 with TRBJ1-2; 9 bases align to TRBD1. CDR1 and CDR2 from the germline V gene are MDHEN and SYDVKM. The CDR3 has 15 residues. The V gene end was trimmed by 5 bases and the J gene end by 5 bases; junction bases not matched to a gene: 9. The CDR3 reads CASSAGTGIGYGYTF. CDR3 DNA sequence: TGTGCCAGCAGTGCCGGGACAGGGATTGGGTATGGCTACACCTTC.

The V and J genes are TRBV7-9 and TRBJ2-5; D could derive from TRBD1 or TRBD2 (5 bases each). Germline V lookup: CDR1 SEHNR, CDR2 FQNEAQ (reference sequence). The CDR3 is 15 amino acids. Deletions cut 2 bases from V and 7 bases from J, with 17 bases between. In nucleotides, the CDR3 is TGTGCCAGCAGCTTAATACCTGACCCAGGGAGGACCCAGTACTTC. This translates into CASSLIPDPGRTQYF.

The chain carries TRBV18 and TRBJ1-1; 8 positions agree with TRBD1. Losses at the gene ends were 6 bases for V and 8 bases for J; bases not matched to a gene: 8. CDR1 is KGHSH and CDR2 is LQKENI in the germline V gene. The CDR3 contains 13 residues. Here the CDR3 DNA reads TGTGCCAGCTCCGCGGACCGGGACAGGGAAGCTTTCTTT. Translated: CASSADRDREAFF.

The chain is built from TRBV6-5 and TRBJ2-7, with 10 bases fitting TRBD1. Germline V gene lookup returns CDR1 MNHEY and CDR2 SVGAGI. The CDR3 loop spans 14 amino acids. The trim removed 7 bases at V and 3 bases at J, leaving 6 bases unmatched. The CDR3: CASTWTGGSYEQYF. CDR3 in DNA: TGTGCCAGCACCTGGACAGGGGGTAGCTACGAGCAGTACTTC.

This clone is a singleton in its sample. The gene calls are TRBV6-5 and TRBJ2-3; no reliable D call. The CDR3 is 13 residues long. Trimming removed 3 bases at V and 2 bases at J, with 6 bases between. Per germline, CDR1 MNHEY and CDR2 SVGAGI. CDR3 in amino acids: CASSYFSTDTQYF. The CDR3 DNA sequence: TGTGCCAGCAGTTATTTCTCCACAGATACGCAGTATTTT.

Comment on this clone: Other DNA sequences from this sample encode an identical CDR3 as well. The rearrangement links TRBV29-1 to TRBJ1-3, with 7 bases that match TRBD1. The J segment lost 1 base and the V segment lost 4 bases, leaving 4 bases of the junction unmatched. Looked up from germline, CDR1 is SQVTM and CDR2 is ANQGSEA. This CDR3 has 14 amino acids. The CDR3 DNA reads TGCAGCGTTGGACAGGGTCTTTCTGGAAACACCATATATTTT. Translated, it gives CSVGQGLSGNTIYF.

The chain carries TRBV10-3 and TRBJ2-7; D tentatively reads TRBD1 or TRBD2 (5 bases each). Trimming removed 11 bases at V and 1 base at J, with 15 bases between. The germline CDR1 and CDR2 sequences are ENHRY and SYGVKD. This CDR3 contains 13 residues. CDR3 nucleotides: TGTGCCGCTACCGGGACGGATTCCTACGAGCAGTACTTC. Its protein product is CAATGTDSYEQYF.

This sequence joins TRBV28 and TRBJ1-2; D is uncertain. CDR1 is MDHEN and CDR2 is SYDVKM in the germline V gene. The ends were cut back, 2 bases at V and 8 bases at J, with 9 bases in the middle. CDR3 length equals 12 residues. CDR3 region: CASSLKRAGYTF. The DNA of the CDR3 is TGTGCCAGCAGTTTAAAGAGGGCGGGCTACACCTTC.

The chain joins TRBV19 to TRBJ2-2; D uncertain. The CDR3 extends over 14 amino acids. Germline values: CDR1 LNHDA, CDR2 SQIVND (reference sequence). Trimming stripped 6 bases from V and 1 base from J, with 9 bases between. CDR3 DNA: TGTGCCAGTAGGAGGATCTGGAACACCGGGGAGCTGTTTTTT. Translating it yields CASRRIWNTGELFF.

This chain joins TRBV25-1 and TRBJ1-4, with 7 positions matching TRBD1. After removal of 3 bases from V and 8 bases from J, the junction contained 9 bases not matched to a gene. The CDR3 is 15 residues long. In germline, CDR1 is MGHDK, CDR2 SYGVNS. The CDR3 loop reads CASSDFGTVQEKLFF. The CDR3, as DNA: TGTGCCAGCAGTGACTTCGGGACAGTTCAGGAAAAACTGTTTTTT. Supplemented by reference TRBV25-1 and TRBJ1-4, the full variable domain reads EADIYQTPRYLVIGTGKKITLECSQTMGHDKMYWYQQDPGMELHLIHYSYGVNSTEKGDLSSESTVSRIRTEHFPLTLESARPSHTSQYLCASSDFGTVQEKLFFGSGTQLSVL.

The chain is built from TRBV19 and TRBJ1-5; TRBD1 is a possible D gene (5 bases). The CDR3 has 15 amino acids. CDR1 is LNHDA and CDR2 is SQIVND in the germline V gene (reference sequence). Trimming took 7 bases from V and 7 from J, leaving 20 bases between them. CDR3 residues: CASTTGHGPLQPQHF. The CDR3 DNA reads as TGTGCCAGTACCACAGGTCACGGACCCCTCCAGCCCCAGCATTTT.

This rearrangement joins TRBV30 to TRBJ2-3, with D hard to call. Germline CDR1 is GTSNPN and CDR2 is SVGIG (reference sequence). CDR3 length equals 11 residues. V was cut by 4 bases and J by 5 bases, with 7 bases left in between. This CDR3 reads CAWTNRDTQYF. The CDR3 DNA sequence: TGTGCCTGGACAAATAGAGATACGCAGTATTTT.

V gene TRBV7-3 combines with J gene TRBJ2-7; 9 positions match TRBD2. Trimming removed 5 bases from V and 3 bases from J; junction bases left unmatched: 2. The CDR3 length is 13 residues. Germline V gene sequence: CDR1 SGHTA, CDR2 FQGTGA. The CDR3 DNA is TGTGCCAGCAGCCTTAGCGGGGGCTACGAGCAGTACTTC. Amino acid sequence: CASSLSGGYEQYF.

V usage is TRBV9 and J usage is TRBJ1-5, with D uncertain. Germline V gene data show CDR1 as SGDLS and CDR2 as YYNGEE. CDR3 length equals 13 residues. V shed 3 bases and J shed 2 bases, with 6 bases lying between them. The CDR3, as DNA: TGTGCCAGCAGCGGAGGTGGCAATCAGCCCCAGCATTTT. It is translated as CASSGGGNQPQHF.

This sequence joins TRBV6-5 and TRBJ1-2, with TRBD1 as a possible D gene (6 bases). With 3 bases removed from V and 3 bases from J, the gap between germline ends came to 11 bases. This CDR3 comprises 14 residues. In germline, CDR1 is MNHEY, CDR2 SVGAGI. CDR3 loop: CASSYAGADYGYTF. In DNA form, the CDR3 reads TGTGCCAGCAGTTATGCGGGGGCGGACTATGGCTACACCTTC.

The genes are TRBV10-3 and TRBJ2-3; 12 bases map to TRBD2. Germline V CDR1 and CDR2: ENHRY, SYGVKD. CDR3 length equals 14 residues. V shed 11 bases, J shed 3 bases, and the junction held 6 bases outside the gene matches. This CDR3 reads CAVSTSGSTDTQYF. CDR3 DNA sequence: TGTGCCGTGTCGACTAGCGGGAGTACAGATACGCAGTATTTT.

The CDR3 region is CASSPLGQGANVLTF. The DNA of the CDR3 is TGTGCCAGCTCACCACTCGGACAGGGGGCCAACGTCCTGACTTTC. The J gene is TRBJ2-6, the V gene TRBV18, with D perhaps matching TRBD1 (6 bases). This CDR3 is 15 amino acids long. Germline V gives CDR1 KGHSH, CDR2 LQKENI. The ends were cut back, 1 base at V and 4 bases at J, with 8 bases in the middle.

The rearrangement joins TRBV12-3 or TRBV12-4 to TRBJ2-2; a weak D match, TRBD2 (7 bases). Trimming removed 7 bases at V and 3 bases at J, with 9 bases between. The CDR3 loop spans 13 amino acids. The CDR3 loop reads CASTGGHTGELFF. The CDR3 DNA reads TGTGCCAGCACGGGGGGCCACACCGGGGAGCTGTTTTTT.

The rearrangement links TRBV7-2 to TRBJ1-5; 8 bases agree with TRBD1. The CDR3 runs to 14 residues. V was pared by 3 bases and J by 6 bases, with 4 bases of the junction left unmatched. Germline assignment: CDR1 SGHTA and CDR2 FQGNSA. CDR3 protein: CASSLQGATQPQHF. The DNA of the CDR3 is TGTGCCAGCAGCTTGCAGGGGGCGACTCAGCCCCAGCATTTT.

V usage is TRBV6-5 and J usage is TRBJ2-7; a possible D gene is TRBD1 (5 bases). Trimming took off 7 bases at V and 6 bases at J, with 13 bases between the two ends. CDR1 is MNHEY, CDR2 SVGAGI, per germline. This CDR3 has 12 amino acids. CDR3 sequence reads: CASKKLQGEQYF. In nucleotides, the CDR3 is TGTGCCAGCAAAAAGCTTCAGGGCGAGCAGTACTTC.